What follows is one T cell receptor beta chain and its context. The antigen is not known. This record comes from a study of vaccination effects on CD4 cells after COVID-19. Findings and caveats of the study: Sampling in the study covered few convalescent patients and included no early post-infection timepoints.

CD4+ T cell isolation took place after approximately 11 days of culture. Two doses of BNT162b2 or mRNA-1273 vaccine were administered to participants. Produced via immunoSEQ multiplex PCR; TCRdb's table is partial and in-frame only. Among about 73,000 clones listed, about 73% were seen once. There are 14 residues in the CDR3. The germline V gene encodes CDR1 MNHNS and CDR2 SASEGT. The germline V and J ends were trimmed by 1 base and 13 bases, with 18 bases remaining between them. Sequences were derived from CD4+ T cells from PBMCs cultured without peptide, sampled after COVID-19 vaccination. The genes are TRBV6-1 and TRBJ2-3; D may be TRBD2 (5 bases). The receptor was isolated from a human donor who received a COVID-19 vaccine. The CDR3: CASSEESLRTEEYF. DNA of the CDR3: TGTGCCAGCAGTGAAGAAAGTTTGAGGACTGAGGAGTATTTT.